Reported below is one TCR beta chain. Sequencing used immunoSEQ multiplex PCR; TCRdb keeps in-frame clones, though not all of them. The sample lists around 230,000 clones, around 88% seen once, with about 8.1% in the top ten. Trimming removed 3 bases from V and 3 bases from J, with 9 bases in between. In germline, CDR1 is MDHEN, CDR2 SYDVKM. The length of the CDR3 is 14 residues. This sample was included in a study of blood T cell repertoires in COVID-19. Study in general: Nucleic acid was either cDNA or gDNA, and it came from T cells, B-cell-depleted T cells, or PBMCs.

Sample: peripheral blood. This receptor was obtained from a woman aged 50 to 60 with acute or convalescent COVID-19. This chain connects TRBV28 to TRBJ2-1; tentatively, D is TRBD2 (5 bases). The CDR3: CASSLTGNYNEQFF. In nucleotides, the CDR3 is TGTGCCAGCAGTTTGACCGGGAACTACAATGAGCAGTTCTTC.